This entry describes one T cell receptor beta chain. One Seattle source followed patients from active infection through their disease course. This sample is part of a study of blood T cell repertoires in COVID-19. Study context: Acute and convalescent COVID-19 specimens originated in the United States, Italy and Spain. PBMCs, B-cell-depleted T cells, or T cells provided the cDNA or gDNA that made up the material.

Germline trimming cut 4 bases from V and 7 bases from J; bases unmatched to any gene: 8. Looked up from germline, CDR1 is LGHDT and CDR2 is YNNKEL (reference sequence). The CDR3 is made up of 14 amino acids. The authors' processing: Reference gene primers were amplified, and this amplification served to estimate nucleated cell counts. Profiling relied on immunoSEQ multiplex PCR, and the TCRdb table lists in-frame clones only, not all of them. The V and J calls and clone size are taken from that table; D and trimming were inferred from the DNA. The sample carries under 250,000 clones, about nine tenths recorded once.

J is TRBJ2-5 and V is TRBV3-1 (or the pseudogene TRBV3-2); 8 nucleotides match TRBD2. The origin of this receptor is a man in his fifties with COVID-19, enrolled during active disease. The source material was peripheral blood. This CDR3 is CASSPPGTSGTQYF. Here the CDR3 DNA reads TGTGCCAGCAGCCCCCCCGGGACTAGTGGGACCCAGTACTTC.